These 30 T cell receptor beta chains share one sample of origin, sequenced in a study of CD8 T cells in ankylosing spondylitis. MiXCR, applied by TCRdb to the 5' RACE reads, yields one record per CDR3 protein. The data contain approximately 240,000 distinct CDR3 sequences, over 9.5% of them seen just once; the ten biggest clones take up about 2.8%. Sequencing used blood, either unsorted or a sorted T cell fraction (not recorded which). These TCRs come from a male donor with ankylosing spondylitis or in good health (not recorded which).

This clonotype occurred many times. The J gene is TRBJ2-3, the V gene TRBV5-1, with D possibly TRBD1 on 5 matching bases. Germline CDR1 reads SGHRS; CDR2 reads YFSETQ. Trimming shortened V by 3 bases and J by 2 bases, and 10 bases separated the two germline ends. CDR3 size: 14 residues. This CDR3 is CASSSQGLTDTQYF. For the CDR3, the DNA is TGCGCCAGCAGCTCGCAGGGCCTCACAGATACGCAGTATTTT. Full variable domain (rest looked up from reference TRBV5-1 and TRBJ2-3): KAGVTQTPRYLIKTRGQQVTLSCSPISGHRSVSWYQQTPGQGLQFLFEYFSETQRNKGNFPGRFSGRQFSNSRSEMNVSTLELGDSALYLCASSSQGLTDTQYFGPGTRLTVL.

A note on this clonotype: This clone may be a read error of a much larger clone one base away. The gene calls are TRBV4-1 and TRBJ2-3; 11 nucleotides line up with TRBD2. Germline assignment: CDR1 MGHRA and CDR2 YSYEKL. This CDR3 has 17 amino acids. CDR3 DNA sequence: TGCGCCAGCAGCCAATTGAGGGGACTAGCGGTCACAGATACGGAGTATTTT. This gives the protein CASSQLRGLAVTDTEYF.

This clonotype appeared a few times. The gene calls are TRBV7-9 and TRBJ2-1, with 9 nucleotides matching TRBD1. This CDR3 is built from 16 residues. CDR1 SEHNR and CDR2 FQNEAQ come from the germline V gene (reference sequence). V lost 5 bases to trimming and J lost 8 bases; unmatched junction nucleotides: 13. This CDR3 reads CASSVTGTGFLDEQFF. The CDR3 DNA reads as TGTGCCAGCAGCGTAACCGGGACAGGGTTTTTAGATGAGCAGTTCTTC.

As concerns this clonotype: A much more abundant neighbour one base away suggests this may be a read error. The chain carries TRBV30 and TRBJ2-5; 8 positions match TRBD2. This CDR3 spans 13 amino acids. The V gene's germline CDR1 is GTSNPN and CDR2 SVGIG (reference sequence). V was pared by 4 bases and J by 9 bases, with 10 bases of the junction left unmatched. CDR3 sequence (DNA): TGTGCCTGGAAATCGGCTAGCGGGTCGGCCCAGTACTTC. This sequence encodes CAWKSASGSAQYF. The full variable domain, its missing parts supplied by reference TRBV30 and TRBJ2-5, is SQTIHQWPATLVQPVGSPLSLECTVEGTSNPNLYWYRQAAGRGLQLLFYSVGIGQISSEVPQNLSASRPQDRQFILSSKKLLLSDSGFYLCAWKSASGSAQYFGPGTRLLVL.

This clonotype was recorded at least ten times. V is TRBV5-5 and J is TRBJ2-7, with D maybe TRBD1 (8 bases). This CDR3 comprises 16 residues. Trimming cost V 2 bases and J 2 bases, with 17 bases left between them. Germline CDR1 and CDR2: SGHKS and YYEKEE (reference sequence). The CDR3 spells CASSFPGTGLAYEQYF. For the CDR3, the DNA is TGTGCCAGCAGCTTCCCGGGGACAGGACTAGCCTACGAGCAGTACTTC.

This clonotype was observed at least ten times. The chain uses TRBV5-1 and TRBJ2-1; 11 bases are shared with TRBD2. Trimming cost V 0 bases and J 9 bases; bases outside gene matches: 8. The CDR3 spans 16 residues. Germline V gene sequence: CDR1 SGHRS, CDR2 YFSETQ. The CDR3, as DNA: TGCGCCAGCAGCTTGGAGTTACTAGCGGGAGAAGGTGAGCAGTTCTTC. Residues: CASSLELLAGEGEQFF. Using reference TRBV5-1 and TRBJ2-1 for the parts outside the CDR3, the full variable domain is KAGVTQTPRYLIKTRGQQVTLSCSPISGHRSVSWYQQTPGQGLQFLFEYFSETQRNKGNFPGRFSGRQFSNSRSEMNVSTLELGDSALYLCASSLELLAGEGEQFFGPGTRLTVL.

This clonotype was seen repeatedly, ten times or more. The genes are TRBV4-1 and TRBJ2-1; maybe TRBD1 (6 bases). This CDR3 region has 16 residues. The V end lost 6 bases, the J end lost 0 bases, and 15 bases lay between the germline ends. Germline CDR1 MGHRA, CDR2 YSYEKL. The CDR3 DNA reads TGCGCCAGCAGGAGGACAGATACAGCCTCCTACAATGAGCAGTTCTTC. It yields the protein CASRRTDTASYNEQFF.

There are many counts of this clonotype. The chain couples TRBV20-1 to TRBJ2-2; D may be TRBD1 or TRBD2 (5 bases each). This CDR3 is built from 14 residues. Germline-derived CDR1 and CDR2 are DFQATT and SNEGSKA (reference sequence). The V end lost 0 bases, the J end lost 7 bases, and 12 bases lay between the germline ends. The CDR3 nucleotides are TGCAGTGCTAGAGATGGCAGGGCGGGCGGGGAGCTGTTTTTT. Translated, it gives CSARDGRAGGELFF.

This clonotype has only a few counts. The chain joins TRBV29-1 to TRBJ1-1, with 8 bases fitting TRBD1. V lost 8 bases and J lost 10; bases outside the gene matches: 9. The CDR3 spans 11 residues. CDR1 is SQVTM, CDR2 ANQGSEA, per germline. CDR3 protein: CSSGQGGIAFF. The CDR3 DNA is TGCAGCTCTGGACAGGGAGGGATAGCTTTCTTT.

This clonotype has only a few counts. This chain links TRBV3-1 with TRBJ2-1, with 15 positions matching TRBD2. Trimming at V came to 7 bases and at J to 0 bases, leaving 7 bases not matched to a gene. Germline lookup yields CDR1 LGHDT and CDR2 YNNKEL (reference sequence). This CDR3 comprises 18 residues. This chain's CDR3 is CASTLGLAGGSSYNEQFF. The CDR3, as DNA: TGTGCCAGCACCCTGGGACTAGCGGGGGGCAGCTCCTACAATGAGCAGTTCTTC.

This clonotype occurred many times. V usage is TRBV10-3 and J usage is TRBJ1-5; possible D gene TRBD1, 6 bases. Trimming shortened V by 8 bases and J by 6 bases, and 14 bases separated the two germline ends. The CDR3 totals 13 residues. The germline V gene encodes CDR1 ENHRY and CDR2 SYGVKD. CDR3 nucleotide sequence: TGTGCCATCGCCGGGCAGGGGTCTCAGCCCCAGCATTTT. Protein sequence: CAIAGQGSQPQHF.

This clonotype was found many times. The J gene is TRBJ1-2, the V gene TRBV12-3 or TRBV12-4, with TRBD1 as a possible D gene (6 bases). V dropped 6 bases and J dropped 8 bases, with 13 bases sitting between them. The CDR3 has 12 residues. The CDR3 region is CASSPQGTGYTF. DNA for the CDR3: TGTGCCAGCAGCCCACAGGGAACGGGCTACACCTTC.

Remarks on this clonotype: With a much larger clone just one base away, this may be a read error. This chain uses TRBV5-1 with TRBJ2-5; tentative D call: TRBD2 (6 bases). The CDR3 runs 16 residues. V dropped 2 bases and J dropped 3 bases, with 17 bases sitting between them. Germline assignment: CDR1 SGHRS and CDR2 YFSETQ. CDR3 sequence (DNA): TGCGCCAGCAGCTTTGAGGCTAGCGAATATAAAGAGACCCAGTACTTC. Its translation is CASSFEASEYKETQYF. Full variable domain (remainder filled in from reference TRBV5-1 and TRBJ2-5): KAGVTQTPRYLIKTRGQQVTLSCSPISGHRSVSWYQQTPGQGLQFLFEYFSETQRNKGNFPGRFSGRQFSNSRSEMNVSTLELGDSALYLCASSFEASEYKETQYFGPGTRLLVL.

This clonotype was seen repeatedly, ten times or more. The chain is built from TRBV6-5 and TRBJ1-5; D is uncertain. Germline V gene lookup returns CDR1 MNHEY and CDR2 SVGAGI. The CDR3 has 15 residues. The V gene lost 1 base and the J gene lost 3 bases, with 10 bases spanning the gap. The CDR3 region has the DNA TGTGCCAGCAGTTACTGGAGAGGAGACAATCAGCCCCAGCATTTT. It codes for CASSYWRGDNQPQHF.

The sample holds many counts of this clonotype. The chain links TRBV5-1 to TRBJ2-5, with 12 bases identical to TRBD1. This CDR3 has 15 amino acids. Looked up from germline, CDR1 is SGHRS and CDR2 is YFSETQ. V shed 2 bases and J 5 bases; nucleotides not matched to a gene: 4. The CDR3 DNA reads TGCGCCAGCAGCTTAGGGACAGGGGGCGCGGAGACCCAGTACTTC. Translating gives CASSLGTGGAETQYF.

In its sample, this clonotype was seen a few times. The CDR3 spells CASSRGRGDTQYF. CDR3 nucleotides: TGTGCCAGCAGCCGCGGTCGGGGAGATACGCAGTATTTT. This sequence joins TRBV14 and TRBJ2-3; the D gene is possibly TRBD2 (5 bases). Trimming stripped 4 bases from V and 5 bases from J, with 10 bases between. Germline loops: CDR1 SGHDN, CDR2 FVKESK. The CDR3 is 13 amino acids.

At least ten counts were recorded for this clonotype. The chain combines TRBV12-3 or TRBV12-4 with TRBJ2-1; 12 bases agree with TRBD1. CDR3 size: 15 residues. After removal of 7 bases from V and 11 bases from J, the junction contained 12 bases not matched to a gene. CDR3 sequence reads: CASIKPGQGAVQQFF. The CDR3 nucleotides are TGTGCCAGCATTAAGCCGGGACAGGGGGCGGTTCAGCAGTTCTTC.

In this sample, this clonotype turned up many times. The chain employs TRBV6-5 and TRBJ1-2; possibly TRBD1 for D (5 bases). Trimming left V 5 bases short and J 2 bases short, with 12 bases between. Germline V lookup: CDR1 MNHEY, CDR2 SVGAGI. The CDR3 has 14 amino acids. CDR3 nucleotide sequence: TGTGCCAGCAGTCGTCTGGCAGGGAACTATGGCTACACCTTC. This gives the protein CASSRLAGNYGYTF.

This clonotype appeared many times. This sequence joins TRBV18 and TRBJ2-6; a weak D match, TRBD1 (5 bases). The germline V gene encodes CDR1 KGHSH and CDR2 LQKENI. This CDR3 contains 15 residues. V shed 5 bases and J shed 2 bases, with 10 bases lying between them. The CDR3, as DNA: TGTGCCAGCTCAGCCGACAGAGCTGGGGCCAACGTCCTGACTTTC. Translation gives CASSADRAGANVLTF.

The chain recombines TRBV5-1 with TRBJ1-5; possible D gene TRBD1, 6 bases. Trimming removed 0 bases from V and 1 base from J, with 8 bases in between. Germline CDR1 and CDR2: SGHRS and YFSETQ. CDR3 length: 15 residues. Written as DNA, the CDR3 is TGCGCCAGCAGCTTGGGGACAGTCAGCAATCAGCCCCAGCATTTT. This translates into CASSLGTVSNQPQHF.

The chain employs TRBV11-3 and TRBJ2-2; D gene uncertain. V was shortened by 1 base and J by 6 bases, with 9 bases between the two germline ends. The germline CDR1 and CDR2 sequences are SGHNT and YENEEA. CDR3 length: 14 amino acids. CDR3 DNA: TGTGCCAGCAGCTTAGGGACCGTGTCCGGGGAGCTGTTTTTT. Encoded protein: CASSLGTVSGELFF.

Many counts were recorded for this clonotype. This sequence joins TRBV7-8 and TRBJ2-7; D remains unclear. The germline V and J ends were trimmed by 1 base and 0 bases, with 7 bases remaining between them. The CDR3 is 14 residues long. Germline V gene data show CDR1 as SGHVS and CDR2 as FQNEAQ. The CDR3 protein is CASSLVRSSYEQYF. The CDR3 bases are TGTGCCAGCAGCTTAGTGCGGAGCTCCTACGAGCAGTACTTC.

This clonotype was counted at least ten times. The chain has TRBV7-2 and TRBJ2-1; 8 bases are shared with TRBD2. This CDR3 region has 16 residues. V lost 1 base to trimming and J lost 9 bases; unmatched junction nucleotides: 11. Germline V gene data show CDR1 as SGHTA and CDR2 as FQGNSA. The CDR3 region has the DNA TGTGCCAGCAGCTTAGGAGGCAGCGGGAGTATTCGTGAGCAGTTCTTC. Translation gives CASSLGGSGSIREQFF.

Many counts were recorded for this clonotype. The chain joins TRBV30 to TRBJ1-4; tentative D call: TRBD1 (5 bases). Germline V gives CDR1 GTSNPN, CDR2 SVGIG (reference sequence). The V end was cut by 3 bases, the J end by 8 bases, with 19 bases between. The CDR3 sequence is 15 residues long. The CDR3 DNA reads TGTGCCTGGAGCTTTTTAACCGGGACTCGGGAAAAACTGTTTTTT. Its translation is CAWSFLTGTREKLFF.

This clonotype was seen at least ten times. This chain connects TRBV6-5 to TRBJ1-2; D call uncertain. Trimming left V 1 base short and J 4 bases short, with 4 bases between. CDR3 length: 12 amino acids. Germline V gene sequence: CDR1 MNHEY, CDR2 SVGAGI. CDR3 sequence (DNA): TGTGCCAGCAGTTACTTGGGCTATGGCTACACCTTC. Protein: CASSYLGYGYTF.

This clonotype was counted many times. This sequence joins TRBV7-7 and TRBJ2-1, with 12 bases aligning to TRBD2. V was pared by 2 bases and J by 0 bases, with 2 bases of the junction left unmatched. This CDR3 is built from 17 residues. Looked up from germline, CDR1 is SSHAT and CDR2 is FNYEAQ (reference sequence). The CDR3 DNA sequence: TGTGCCAGCAGCTTACTAGCGGGAGGGAACTCCTACAATGAGCAGTTCTTC. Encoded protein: CASSLLAGGNSYNEQFF.

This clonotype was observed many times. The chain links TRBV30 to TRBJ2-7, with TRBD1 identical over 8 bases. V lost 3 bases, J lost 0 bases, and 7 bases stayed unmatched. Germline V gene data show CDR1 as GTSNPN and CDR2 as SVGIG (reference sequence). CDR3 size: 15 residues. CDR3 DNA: TGTGCCTGGAGCAGACAGGGGAGTTTCTCCTACGAGCAGTACTTC. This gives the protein CAWSRQGSFSYEQYF. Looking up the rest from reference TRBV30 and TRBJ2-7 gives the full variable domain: SQTIHQWPATLVQPVGSPLSLECTVEGTSNPNLYWYRQAAGRGLQLLFYSVGIGQISSEVPQNLSASRPQDRQFILSSKKLLLSDSGFYLCAWSRQGSFSYEQYFGPGTRLTVT.

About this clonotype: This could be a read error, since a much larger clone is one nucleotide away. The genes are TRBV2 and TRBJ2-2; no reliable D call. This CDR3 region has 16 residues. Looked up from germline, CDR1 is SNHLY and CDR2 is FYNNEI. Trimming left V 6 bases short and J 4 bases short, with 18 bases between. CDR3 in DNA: TGTGCCAGCAGAATGATGGGTACCCCCCCCACCGGGGAGCTGTTTTTT. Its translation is CASRMMGTPPTGELFF. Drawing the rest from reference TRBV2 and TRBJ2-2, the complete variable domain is EPEVTQTPSHQVTQMGQEVILRCVPISNHLYFYWYRQILGQKVEFLVSFYNNEISEKSEIFDDQFSVERPDGSNFTLKIRSTKLEDSAMYFCASRMMGTPPTGELFFGEGSRLTVL.

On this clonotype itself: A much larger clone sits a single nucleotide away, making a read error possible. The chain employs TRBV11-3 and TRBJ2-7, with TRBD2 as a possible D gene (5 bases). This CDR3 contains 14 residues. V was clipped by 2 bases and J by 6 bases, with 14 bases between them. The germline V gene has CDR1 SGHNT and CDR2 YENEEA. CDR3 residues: CASSLRGSSPEQYF. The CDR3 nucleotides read TGTGCCAGCAGCTTACGGGGTAGCAGCCCCGAGCAGTACTTC.

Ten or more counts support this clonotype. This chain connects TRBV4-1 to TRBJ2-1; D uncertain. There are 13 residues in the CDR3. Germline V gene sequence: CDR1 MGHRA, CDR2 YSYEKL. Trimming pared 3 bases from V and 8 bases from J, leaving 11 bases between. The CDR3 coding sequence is TGCGCCAGCAGCCACGCTGGGGATTATGAGCAGTTCTTC. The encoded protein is CASSHAGDYEQFF.